The present T cell receptor (beta chain) was sequenced within a study of post-analysis software for immune sequencing data. Overall study: Relapsing-remitting, secondary progressive and progressive-relapsing forms of multiple sclerosis all featured among disease courses.

Study-wide results and limits: Four or five TRBV segments, TRBV5-6, TRBV5-1 and TRBV20-1 among them, were found more frequent in patients than controls. In multiple sclerosis, normalized Chao1 diversity was significantly below that of controls.

Concerning this clonotype: Its specificity is unknown.

Libraries were made from TCR beta cDNA, and they carried unique molecular identifiers. It was from roughly 1.1 to 9.2 million T cells that some 470,000 cDNA molecules came. In TCRdb, the PCR reads were re-called with MiXCR into one record per CDR3 protein. The profile shows around 150,000 distinct CDR3 sequences, about 36% of them singletons. The CDR3 runs 13 residues. Trimming stripped 4 bases from V and 4 bases from J, with 10 bases between. Germline V CDR1 and CDR2: SQVTM, ANQGSEA. This TCR was sampled from a girl between 5 and 17 years old with multiple sclerosis. The J gene is TRBJ1-4, the V gene TRBV29-1, with unresolved D. This sample comprised blood, obtained after autologous hematopoietic stem cell transplantation. In DNA, the CDR3 is TGCAGCGTTGCGCGCAGCCTTAATGAAAAACTGTTTTTT. This sequence encodes CSVARSLNEKLFF.